A selection of T cell receptor beta chains follows, all from one sample in a study of shared clonotypes between healthy human individuals. Sequencing used immunoSEQ multiplex PCR; TCRdb keeps in-frame clones, though not all of them. The sample lists over a million clones, roughly 95% occurring once. Sequenced sample: naive CD4+ T cells sorted from blood. The receptors here all came from a man under 40 in good health. Each CDR3 is given with its conserved first and last residue. D genes are given only for firm matches. Clone size, where shown, is once, few, many, or a class for clones that have expanded.

v_gene,d_gene,abundance,j_gene,CDR3aa,CDR3nt
TRBV15,-,-,TRBJ2-5,CATSRATGPQETQYF,TGTGCCACCAGCAGAGCCACAGGGCCACAGGAGACCCAGTACTTC
TRBV15,TRBD2,-,TRBJ2-1,CATSRDGGRASYNEQFF,TGTGCCACCAGCAGAGACGGCGGGAGGGCCTCCTACAATGAGCAGTTCTTC
TRBV5-1,-,-,TRBJ1-4,CASSTGLFLEKLFF,TGCGCCAGCAGCACGGGCCTGTTTCTCGAAAAACTGTTTTTT
TRBV6-1,TRBD1,-,TRBJ1-5,CASDMGQKRDQPQHF,TGTGCCAGCGATATGGGACAGAAAAGGGATCAGCCCCAGCATTTT
TRBV7-9,TRBD1,-,TRBJ1-3,CASSPTGADTIYF,TGTGCCAGCAGCCCCACAGGGGCGGACACCATATATTTT
TRBV30,TRBD1,-,TRBJ2-3,CAGLLDRGPTDTQYF,TGTGCCGGACTACTGGACAGGGGTCCCACAGATACGCAGTATTTT
TRBV2,TRBD1,-,TRBJ2-2,CASGNRGNTGELFF,TGTGCCAGCGGAAACAGGGGGAACACCGGGGAGCTGTTTTTT
TRBV19,-,-,TRBJ2-7,CASSIVGSRDYEQYF,TGTGCCAGTAGTATAGTAGGGTCTAGGGACTACGAGCAGTACTTC
TRBV5-1,-,-,TRBJ1-1,CASSLVDPGAEAFF,TGCGCCAGCAGCTTGGTAGACCCAGGGGCTGAAGCTTTCTTT
TRBV19,-,-,TRBJ2-3,CANMPHGFRGPAIDTQYF,TGTGCCAATATGCCCCACGGGTTTAGGGGCCCTGCGATAGATACGCAGTATTTT
TRBV18,TRBD1,-,TRBJ2-7,CASSPYGTDSYEQYF,TGTGCCAGCTCACCATATGGGACAGACTCCTACGAGCAGTACTTC
TRBV11-2,TRBD1,-,TRBJ2-7,CASSLVGQTSYEQYF,TGTGCCAGCAGCTTAGTGGGACAGACATCCTACGAGCAGTACTTC
TRBV30,-,-,TRBJ2-1,CAWSSRNEQFF,TGTGCCTGGAGTTCTCGGAATGAGCAGTTCTTC
TRBV19,-,-,TRBJ2-7,CASSITQGAYEQYF,TGTGCCAGTAGTATCACACAGGGTGCATACGAGCAGTACTTC
TRBV6-1,TRBD2,-,TRBJ2-1,CATGGSNTNEQFF,TGTGCCACCGGCGGGAGTAACACCAATGAGCAGTTCTTC
TRBV6-5,TRBD1,-,TRBJ2-3,CATQTGRKDTQYF,TGTGCCACCCAGACAGGGCGAAAAGATACGCAGTATTTT
TRBV23-1,TRBD1,-,TRBJ1-2,CASSQLRGLNYGYTF,TGCGCCAGCAGTCAACTCAGGGGGCTTAACTATGGCTACACCTTC
TRBV7-7,-,-,TRBJ1-1,CASSLTGNTEAFF,TGTGCTAGCAGCCTAACAGGAAACACTGAAGCTTTCTTT
TRBV25-1,-,-,TRBJ2-1,CASSRQGVNEQFF,TGTGCCAGCAGTCGTCAGGGAGTCAATGAGCAGTTCTTC
TRBV5-4,-,-,TRBJ1-1,CAGKTENTEAFF,TGTGCCGGGAAGACAGAGAACACTGAAGCTTTCTTT
TRBV10-3,TRBD2,-,TRBJ2-3,CAISESRGTSPDTQYF,TGTGCCATCAGTGAGTCGAGGGGGACTAGCCCAGATACGCAGTATTTT
TRBV5-1,TRBD1,-,TRBJ2-7,CASRPTGTVSYEQYF,TGCGCCAGCAGGCCTACCGGGACAGTCTCCTACGAGCAGTACTTC
TRBV7-8,TRBD2,-,TRBJ2-1,CASSLAHRREGFYNEQFF,TGTGCCAGCAGCTTAGCGCACAGGCGGGAGGGCTTCTACAATGAGCAGTTCTTC
TRBV6-1,-,-,TRBJ2-7,CASSEATGWTYEQYF,TGTGCCAGCAGTGAAGCGACAGGTTGGACCTACGAGCAGTACTTC
TRBV28,TRBD1,-,TRBJ2-7,CASRTGGYEQYF,TGTGCCAGCCGGACAGGGGGCTACGAGCAGTACTTC
TRBV28,TRBD1,-,TRBJ1-5,CASSSPQGLSNQPQHF,TGTGCCAGCAGTTCACCACAGGGGTTAAGCAATCAGCCCCAGCATTTT
TRBV19,-,once,TRBJ2-1,CASSIPSIVPDEQFF,TGTGCCAGTAGTATACCTAGTATAGTCCCAGATGAGCAGTTCTTC